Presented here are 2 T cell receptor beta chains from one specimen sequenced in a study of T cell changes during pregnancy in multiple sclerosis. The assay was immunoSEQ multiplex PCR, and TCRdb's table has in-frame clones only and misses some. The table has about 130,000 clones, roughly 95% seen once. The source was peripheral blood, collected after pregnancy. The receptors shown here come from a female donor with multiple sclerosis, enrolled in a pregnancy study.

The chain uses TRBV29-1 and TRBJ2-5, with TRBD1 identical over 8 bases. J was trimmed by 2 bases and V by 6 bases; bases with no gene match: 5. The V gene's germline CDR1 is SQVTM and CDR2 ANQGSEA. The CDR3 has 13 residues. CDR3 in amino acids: CSVTGVRQETQYF. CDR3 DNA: TGCAGCGTGACAGGGGTTCGGCAAGAGACCCAGTACTTC.

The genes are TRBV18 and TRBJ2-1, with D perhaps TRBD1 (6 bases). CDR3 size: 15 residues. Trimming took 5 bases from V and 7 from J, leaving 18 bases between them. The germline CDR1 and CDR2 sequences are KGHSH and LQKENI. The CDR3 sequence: CASSVGGHTGNEQFF. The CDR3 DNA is TGTGCCAGCTCAGTGGGCGGCCACACAGGGAATGAGCAGTTCTTC.